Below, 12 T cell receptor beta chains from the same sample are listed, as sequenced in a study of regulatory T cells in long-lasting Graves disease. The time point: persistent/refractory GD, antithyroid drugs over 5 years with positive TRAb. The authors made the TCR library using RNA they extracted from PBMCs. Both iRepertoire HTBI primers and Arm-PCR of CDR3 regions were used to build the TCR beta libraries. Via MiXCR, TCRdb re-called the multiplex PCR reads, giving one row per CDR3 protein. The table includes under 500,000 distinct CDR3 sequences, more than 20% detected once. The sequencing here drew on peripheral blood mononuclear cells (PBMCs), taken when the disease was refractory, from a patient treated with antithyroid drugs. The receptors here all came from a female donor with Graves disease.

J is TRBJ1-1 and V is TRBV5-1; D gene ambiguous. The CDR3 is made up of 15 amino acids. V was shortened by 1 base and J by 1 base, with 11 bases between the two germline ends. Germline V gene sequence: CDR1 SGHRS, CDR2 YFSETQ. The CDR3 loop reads CASSLQEVANTEAFF. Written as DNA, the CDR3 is TGCGCCAGCAGCTTGCAGGAAGTGGCGAACACTGAAGCTTTCTTT.

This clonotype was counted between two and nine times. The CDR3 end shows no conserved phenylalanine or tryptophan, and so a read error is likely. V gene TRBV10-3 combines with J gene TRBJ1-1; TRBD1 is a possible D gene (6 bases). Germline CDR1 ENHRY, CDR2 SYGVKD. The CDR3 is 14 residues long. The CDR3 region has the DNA TGTGCCAGCAGTGAGTCGGGGGCGGGGGCTGAAGCTTTCTCT. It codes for CASSESGAGAEAFS.

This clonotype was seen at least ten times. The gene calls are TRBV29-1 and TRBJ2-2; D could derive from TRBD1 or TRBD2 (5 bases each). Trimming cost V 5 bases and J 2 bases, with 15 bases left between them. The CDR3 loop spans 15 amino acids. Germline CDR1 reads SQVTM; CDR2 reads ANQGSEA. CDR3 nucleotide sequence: TGCAGCGTTCCAGTCCGGGACGCAAACACCGGGGAGCTGTTTTTT. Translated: CSVPVRDANTGELFF.

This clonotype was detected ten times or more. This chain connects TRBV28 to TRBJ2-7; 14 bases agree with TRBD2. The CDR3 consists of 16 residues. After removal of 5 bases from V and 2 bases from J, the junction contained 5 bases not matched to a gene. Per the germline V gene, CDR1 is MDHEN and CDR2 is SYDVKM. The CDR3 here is CASSPGTSGSTYEQYF. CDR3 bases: TGTGCCAGCAGTCCGGGGACTAGCGGGAGTACCTACGAGCAGTACTTC.

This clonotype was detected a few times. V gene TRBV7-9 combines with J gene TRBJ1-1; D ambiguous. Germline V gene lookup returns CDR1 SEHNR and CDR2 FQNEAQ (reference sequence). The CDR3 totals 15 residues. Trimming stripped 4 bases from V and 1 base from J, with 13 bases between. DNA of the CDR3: TGTGCCAGCAGCTCCCCGGTACAAAGGAACACTGAAGCTTTCTTT. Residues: CASSSPVQRNTEAFF.

CDR3 amino acids: CASSLIGFSYNEQFF. CDR3 DNA: TGTGCCAGCAGCTTAATAGGTTTCTCCTACAATGAGCAGTTCTTC. The rearrangement links TRBV5-8 to TRBJ2-1; D unclear. The germline CDR1 and CDR2 sequences are SGHTS and YDEGEE. This CDR3 contains 15 residues. V dropped 2 bases and J dropped 0 bases, with 9 bases sitting between them.

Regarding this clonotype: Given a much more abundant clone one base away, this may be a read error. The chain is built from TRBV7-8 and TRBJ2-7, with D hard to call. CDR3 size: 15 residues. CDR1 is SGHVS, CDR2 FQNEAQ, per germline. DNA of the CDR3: TGTGCCAGCAGCACAACCCCGGCCAGCTCCTACGGGCAGTACTTC. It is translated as CASSTTPASSYGQYF.

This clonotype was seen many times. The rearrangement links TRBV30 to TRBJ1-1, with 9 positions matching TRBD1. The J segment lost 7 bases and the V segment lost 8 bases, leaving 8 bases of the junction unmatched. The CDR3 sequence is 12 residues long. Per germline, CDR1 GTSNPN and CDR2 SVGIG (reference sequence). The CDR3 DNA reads TGTGCCGGACTATGGGACAGGGTTGAAGCTTTCTTT. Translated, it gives CAGLWDRVEAFF.

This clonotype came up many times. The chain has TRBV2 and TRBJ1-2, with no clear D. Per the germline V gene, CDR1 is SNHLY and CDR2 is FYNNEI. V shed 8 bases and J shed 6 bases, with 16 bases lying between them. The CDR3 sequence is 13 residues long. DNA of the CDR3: TGTGCCAGCCTGGCGGGCCCTAGGGATGGCTACACCTTC. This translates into CASLAGPRDGYTF.

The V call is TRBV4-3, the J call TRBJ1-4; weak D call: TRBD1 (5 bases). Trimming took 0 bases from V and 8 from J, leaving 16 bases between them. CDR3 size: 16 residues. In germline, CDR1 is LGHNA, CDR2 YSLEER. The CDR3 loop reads CASSQDVGGLGEKLFF. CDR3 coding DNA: TGCGCCAGCAGCCAAGATGTCGGGGGATTAGGGGAAAAACTGTTTTTT.

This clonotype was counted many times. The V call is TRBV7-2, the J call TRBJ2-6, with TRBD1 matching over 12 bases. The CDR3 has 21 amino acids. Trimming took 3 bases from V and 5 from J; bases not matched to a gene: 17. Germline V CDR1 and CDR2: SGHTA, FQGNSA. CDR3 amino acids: CASSLLRTPGQGALWANVLTF. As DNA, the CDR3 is TGTGCCAGCAGCTTGTTACGAACCCCGGGACAGGGGGCTCTCTGGGCCAACGTCCTGACTTTC.

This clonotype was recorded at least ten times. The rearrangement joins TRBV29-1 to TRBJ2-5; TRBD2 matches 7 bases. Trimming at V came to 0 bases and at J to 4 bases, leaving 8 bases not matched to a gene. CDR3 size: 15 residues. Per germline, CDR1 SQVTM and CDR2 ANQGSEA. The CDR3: CSVEDSAGVRETQYF. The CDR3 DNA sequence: TGCAGCGTTGAAGATAGCGCGGGAGTTCGAGAGACCCAGTACTTC.